This TCR beta chain was documented in a study of T cells in Graves' hyperthyroidism and ophthalmopathy (dated by TCRdb to the late 2010s). About the full investigation: Peripheral blood samples were taken at the time of initial diagnosis, prior to any treatment. To identify distinguishing TCR V-J signatures, a discovery cohort of around 100 patients was used, comprising 43 with Graves' ophthalmopathy and 57 with stable Graves' hyperthyroidism. Whether ophthalmopathy could be predicted prospectively was tested in an independent validation cohort made up of fewer than 20 hyperthyroidism patients plus 17 patients who later progressed to ophthalmopathy. The approximately 95 discovery patients were divided at random into training and test sets in a 7:3 ratio. In six Graves' hyperthyroidism patients, the study also compared T-cell repertoires from thyroid tissue with T-cell repertoires from blood. After blood sampling, hyperthyroidism patients were treated with methimazole at a starting dose of 30 mg daily, and ophthalmopathy patients were treated with high-dose intravenous methylprednisolone. TCR Vbeta CDR3 sequencing of 120 to 150 peripheral blood samples (under 45 ophthalmopathy, over 70 hyperthyroidism and some 17 progressor patients) is reported in the paper. Results the study describes overall, beyond this receptor: During validation, the model predicted progression to ophthalmopathy a median of approximately 7 months ahead of onset, with 70.59% sensitivity and 72.22% specificity. No statistical method was used to set the sample size in advance, and investigators knew the group allocation. A model built on a 13 V-J signature distinguished ophthalmopathy from stable hyperthyroidism, reaching about 88% sensitivity and about 81% specificity in cross-validation and 80%/75% in testing. Most expanded thyroid clonotypes (frequency above 0.001) were also detected in blood, suggesting blood repertoires may reflect thyroid immune responses.

This clonotype came up many times. Its antigen specificity is not known. It has no much larger one-base neighbor in the sample; base qualities were not kept. A distance of 10 bases separates the germline ends of V and J, which lose 0 bases and 7 bases respectively. Taken from the germline V gene, the CDR1 and CDR2 loops are SGHRS and YFSETQ. The CDR3 starts with the cysteine, ends with the phenylalanine, and has 14 residues. Here the CDR3 DNA is all that survives: 42 bases in frame from base 1. Stable Graves' hyperthyroidism was defined as the absence of progression to ophthalmopathy over 18 months of follow-up. Hyperthyroidism patients were newly diagnosed, with disease duration under 2 months, and aged 18 to 65 years. Any patient with an uncontrolled infection, another autoimmune disease, pregnancy or lactation was excluded. Diagnoses were based on clinical symptoms, serum thyroxine and TRAb, thyroid ultrasound and orbital computed tomography. PBMCs were isolated from about 9 ml of fresh peripheral blood by Ficoll-Paque density gradient centrifugation. Total RNA was extracted using Trizol reagent, and RNA quality was assessed on an Agilent 2100 Bioanalyzer.

The TCR beta CDR3 regions were amplified from RNA transcripts. The TCR CDR3 was subjected to a first round of RT-PCR using the HTBI primer set and the Qiagen OneStep RT-PCR kit. The libraries were constructed in a second round of multiplex PCR and then size-selected and purified. Libraries were sequenced paired-end with 100 bp reads on an Illumina HiSeq2000. In the source study's methods: SOAPnuke was used to process the raw data, with reads discarded if the reads contained adapters or uncalled bases, had a mean Phred below 15, or lacked an exact constant-primer or identifier match. COPE v1.2.5 was used to merge high-quality paired reads, and clonotypes were defined as unique nucleotide sequences. Clonotypes were aligned to IMGT TRBV, TRBD and TRBJ reference segments using MiTCR v1.1. Only V-J combinations with frequency above 0.0001, covering about 99% of repertoires, were analysed. A TCS score was defined as the ratio of F50 (clonal expansion) to E x V (chaos), with BLOSUM62-based TCRdist applied between CDR3 peptides within each V-J. Welch's t-statistics and random forest reduced just over 500 V-J features to roughly 13, which were used in a naive Bayes classifier (R e1071). Starting from the raw public reads, TCRdb applied fastp trimming at Q25, assembled clones with MiXCR and retained in-frame beta chains. Rows are combined by CDR3 protein, so each entry shows the most common genes and DNA. For this entry, the V and J calls and clone size follow TCRdb and not the study's own pipeline. In all, the sample holds under 350,000 distinct CDR3 sequences, and roughly an eighth of those were seen once. The leading ten clones occupy roughly 7.7% of the sample.

This receptor chain uses TRBV5-1 and TRBJ1-4, with TRBD1 perhaps the D gene, on 6 matching bases. Sequenced input: blood. This receptor was taken from a woman aged 40 to 49 with Graves' hyperthyroidism. The DNA is TGCGCCAGCAGCTTGGAGGGGGGCAGTGAAAAACTGTTTTTT. It encodes CASSLEGGSEKLFF. Where the CDR3 stops, the reference TRBV5-1 and TRBJ1-4 genes take over; the full variable domain is KAGVTQTPRYLIKTRGQQVTLSCSPISGHRSVSWYQQTPGQGLQFLFEYFSETQRNKGNFPGRFSGRQFSNSRSEMNVSTLELGDSALYLCASSLEGGSEKLFFGSGTQLSVL.